Below, 20 T cell receptor beta chains from the same sample are listed, as sequenced in a study of T cells after yellow fever vaccination. TCRdb ran MiXCR on the 5' RACE reads and lists one entry per CDR3 protein. The data contain about 110,000 distinct CDR3 sequences, 8.4% of them singletons. The source was CD8+ T cells sorted from PBMCs, collected 45 days after the yellow fever booster vaccination. The receptors come from a young man who received the YFV17D yellow fever vaccine.

The table lists this clonotype with a few counts. The rearrangement joins TRBV7-6 to TRBJ2-1, with TRBD1 identical over 11 bases. V was pared by 1 base and J by 9 bases, with 11 bases of the junction left unmatched. This CDR3 comprises 17 residues. Germline CDR1 and CDR2: SGHVS and FNYEAQ. The CDR3 DNA sequence: TGTGCCAGCAGCTTAGGCCTCGGACAGGGGGCGCGAGGTGAGCAGTTCTTC. This translates into CASSLGLGQGARGEQFF.

This clonotype was detected many times. The rearrangement links TRBV27 to TRBJ2-7; D may be TRBD1 (5 bases). The length of the CDR3 is 14 residues. V was trimmed by 3 bases and J by 5 bases, leaving 14 bases between them. Germline V gives CDR1 MNHEY, CDR2 SMNVEV (reference sequence). The DNA for the CDR3 is TGTGCCAGCAGTTTGGGCGGAACAGGCGACGAGCAGTACTTC. Its translation: CASSLGGTGDEQYF.

This clonotype was counted at least ten times. This chain joins TRBV12-3 or TRBV12-4 and TRBJ2-3, with D possibly being TRBD1 or TRBD2 (6 bases each). There are 16 residues in the CDR3. V was pared by 6 bases and J by 6 bases, with 22 bases between. The CDR3 coding sequence is TGTGCCAGCAGCCCTACGGGGGCCCCCGGAGCGGATACGCAGTATTTT. It specifies CASSPTGAPGADTQYF.

In this sample, this clonotype turned up many times. V and J are TRBV19 and TRBJ1-5; D is perhaps TRBD1 (5 bases). Germline-derived CDR1 and CDR2 are LNHDA and SQIVND (reference sequence). The CDR3 totals 16 residues. V was trimmed by 0 bases and J by 2 bases, leaving 11 bases between them. CDR3 sequence: CASSIDPGGRNQPQHF. The CDR3 DNA follows: TGTGCCAGTAGTATAGATCCGGGGGGACGCAATCAGCCCCAGCATTTT.

This clonotype was counted many times. The gene calls are TRBV20-1 and TRBJ2-7, with TRBD2 matching over 9 bases. There are 14 residues in the CDR3. Germline V gene lookup returns CDR1 DFQATT and CDR2 SNEGSKA (reference sequence). Trimming at V came to 6 bases and at J to 3 bases, leaving 9 bases not matched to a gene. CDR3 amino acids: CSAGLAGVLYEQYF. The CDR3 DNA follows: TGCAGTGCGGGGTTAGCGGGAGTTCTCTACGAGCAGTACTTC.

Concerning this clonotype itself: Its ends do not fully match the called genes, so a read error is possible. This chain links TRBV5-5 with TRBJ1-4; TRBD1 aligns across 7 bases. The germline V gene encodes CDR1 SGHKS and CDR2 YYEKEE (reference sequence). This CDR3 has 15 residues. This chain's CDR3 is CASTLPTGSKEKLFF. The CDR3, as DNA: TGTGCCAGCACGTTGCCGACAGGGTCTAAGGAAAAACTGTTTTTT.

This clonotype was observed at least ten times. V and J are TRBV20-1 and TRBJ2-5, with D uncertain. Trimming shortened V by 4 bases and J by 5 bases, and 5 bases separated the two germline ends. The CDR3 spans 10 residues. The germline V gene encodes CDR1 DFQATT and CDR2 SNEGSKA (reference sequence). CDR3 nucleotide sequence: TGCAGTGCTACCCAGGAGACCCAGTACTTC. Translated, it gives CSATQETQYF.

There are many counts of this clonotype. V gene TRBV9 combines with J gene TRBJ2-7; D may be TRBD1 (6 bases). Germline V gene sequence: CDR1 SGDLS, CDR2 YYNGEE. The germline V and J ends were trimmed by 0 bases and 4 bases, with 11 bases remaining between them. CDR3 length: 14 residues. The DNA for the CDR3 is TGTGCCAGCAGCGTAGGTGAGACAGGATACGAGCAGTACTTC. As protein: CASSVGETGYEQYF. Full variable domain (remainder filled in from reference TRBV9 and TRBJ2-7): DSGVTQTPKHLITATGQRVTLRCSPRSGDLSVYWYQQSLDQGLQFLIQYYNGEERAKGNILERFSAQQFPDLHSELNLSSLELGDSALYFCASSVGETGYEQYFGPGTRLTVT.

This clonotype was picked up a small number of times. This chain connects TRBV13 to TRBJ1-2; 7 bases map to TRBD1. The V segment lost 0 bases and the J segment 6 bases; nucleotides outside the gene matches: 10. Germline V lookup: CDR1 PRHDT, CDR2 FYEKMQ (reference sequence). The length of the CDR3 is 16 residues. Written as DNA, the CDR3 is TGTGCCAGCAGCTTAGGCGGAGCCGGACAGGTCAATGGCTACACCTTC. Amino acid sequence: CASSLGGAGQVNGYTF.

There are a few counts of this clonotype. The rearrangement uses TRBV5-6 and TRBJ2-3; 7 nucleotides agree with TRBD2. The CDR3 runs 15 residues. CDR1 and CDR2 (germline): SGHDT, YYEEEE. With V trimmed by 4 bases and J by 4 bases, 9 bases remained unmatched. The CDR3 sequence is CASSPPGLESDTQYF. CDR3 DNA: TGTGCCAGCAGCCCCCCCGGACTAGAGTCAGATACGCAGTATTTT.

This clonotype was counted at least ten times. V is TRBV4-1 and J is TRBJ2-1; 10 bases fit TRBD2. V shed 2 bases and J 5 bases; nucleotides not matched to a gene: 3. Germline V gene sequence: CDR1 MGHRA, CDR2 YSYEKL. The length of the CDR3 is 15 residues. CDR3 protein: CASSQLAGAHNEQFF. CDR3 nucleotide sequence: TGCGCCAGCAGCCAACTAGCGGGAGCCCACAATGAGCAGTTCTTC.

This clonotype was seen ten or more times. The rearrangement joins TRBV7-3 to TRBJ2-1, with 7 nucleotides matching TRBD2. Per the germline V gene, CDR1 is SGHTA and CDR2 is FQGTGA. Losses at the gene ends were 5 bases for V and 0 bases for J; bases not matched to a gene: 4. The CDR3 contains 15 residues. CDR3 nucleotide sequence: TGTGCCAGCAGCGCGGGAGAATTCTCCTACAATGAGCAGTTCTTC. This translates into CASSAGEFSYNEQFF.

About this clonotype itself: A much larger clone is a single base away; this may be a read error. The rearrangement joins TRBV10-3 to TRBJ2-1; D remains unclear. Germline loops: CDR1 ENHRY, CDR2 SYGVKD. The CDR3 covers 13 residues. The CDR3 region is CAIGKDADKEQFF. The DNA for the CDR3 is TGTGCCATCGGAAAGGACGCTGACAAAGAGCAGTTCTTC.

Many counts were recorded for this clonotype. This chain connects TRBV7-6 to TRBJ2-1; D is unclear. V shed 0 bases and J shed 8 bases, with 14 bases lying between them. CDR1 and CDR2 from the germline V gene are SGHVS and FNYEAQ. The CDR3 runs 15 residues. CDR3 residues: CASSLASLRSDEQFF. The CDR3 DNA reads TGTGCCAGCAGCTTAGCCTCGTTGAGGAGTGATGAGCAGTTCTTC.

This clonotype was counted only a few times. V gene TRBV28 combines with J gene TRBJ2-1; D remains unclear. The CDR3 totals 10 residues. Trimming took off 10 bases at V and 10 bases at J, with 11 bases between the two ends. Germline lookup yields CDR1 MDHEN and CDR2 SYDVKM. CDR3 bases: TGTGCCACCGATAGTGGGGAGCAGTTCTTC. Protein sequence: CATDSGEQFF.

In its sample, this clonotype was seen many times. This chain uses TRBV10-3 with TRBJ2-2; D unclear. CDR1 is ENHRY and CDR2 is SYGVKD in the germline V gene. V was clipped by 8 bases and J by 4 bases, with 14 bases between them. The CDR3 has 14 residues. The CDR3 here is CAILPSGGTGELFF. The CDR3 DNA follows: TGTGCCATCCTGCCTAGTGGCGGCACCGGGGAGCTGTTTTTT.

The rearrangement joins TRBV30 to TRBJ2-7, with 7 positions matching TRBD2. In germline, CDR1 is GTSNPN, CDR2 SVGIG (reference sequence). V gave up 0 bases and J gave up 2 bases; unmatched junction bases: 7. CDR3 size: 15 residues. Written as DNA, the CDR3 is TGTGCCTGGAGTGTACGGGCGGGGGACGCCTACGAGCAGTACTTC. Its translation is CAWSVRAGDAYEQYF.

This clonotype was recorded at least ten times. V gene TRBV21-1 combines with J gene TRBJ2-7; the D call of TRBD2 is as the table states it, not checked on the DNA. TRBV21-1 is a pseudogene. The CDR3 spans 15 residues. CDR3 coding DNA: TGTGCCAGCAGCAAAGCCCCTAGCGGATACTACGAGCAGTACTTC. Protein sequence: CASSKAPSGYYEQYF.

The chain carries TRBV7-9 and TRBJ1-1; possibly TRBD1 for D (5 bases). The CDR3 is 11 residues long. CDR1 and CDR2 from the germline V gene are SEHNR and FQNEAQ (reference sequence). The germline V and J ends were trimmed by 10 bases and 3 bases, with 9 bases remaining between them. The CDR3 DNA reads as TGTGCCATTGCGGGGGACACTGAAGCTTTCTTT. This translates into CAIAGDTEAFF.

For this clonotype: One junction end disagrees with the germline gene, perhaps due to a read error. This rearrangement joins TRBV7-2 to TRBJ2-7; 8 positions match TRBD2. CDR1 is SGHTA, CDR2 FQGNSA, per germline. This CDR3 contains 15 residues. For the CDR3, the DNA is TGTGCCAGCAGCTTAACCAGCGGGAGTCTCCACGAGAAGTACTTC. Translation gives CASSLTSGSLHEKYF. The variable domain in full, completed from reference TRBV7-2 and TRBJ2-7, reads GAGVSQSPSNKVTEKGKDVELRCDPISGHTALYWYRQSLGQGLEFLIYFQGNSAPDKSGLPSDRFSAERTGGSVSTLTIQRTQQEDSAVYLCASSLTSGSLHEKYFGPGTRLTVT.